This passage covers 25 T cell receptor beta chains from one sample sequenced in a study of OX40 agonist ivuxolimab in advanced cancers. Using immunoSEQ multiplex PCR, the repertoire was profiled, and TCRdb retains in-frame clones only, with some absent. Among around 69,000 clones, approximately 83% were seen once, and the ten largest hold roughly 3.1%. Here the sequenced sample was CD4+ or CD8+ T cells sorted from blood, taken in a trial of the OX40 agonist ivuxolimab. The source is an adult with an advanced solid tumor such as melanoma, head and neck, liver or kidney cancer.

The CDR3 protein is CASGLIGGVGEQYF. As DNA, the CDR3 is TGTGCTAGTGGTTTGATCGGGGGGGTCGGCGAGCAGTACTTC. The chain uses TRBV12-5 and TRBJ2-7; 8 bases are shared with TRBD2. Trimming at V came to 2 bases and at J to 6 bases, leaving 6 bases not matched to a gene. CDR3 length equals 14 residues. Looked up from germline, CDR1 is LGHNT and CDR2 is FRNRAP.

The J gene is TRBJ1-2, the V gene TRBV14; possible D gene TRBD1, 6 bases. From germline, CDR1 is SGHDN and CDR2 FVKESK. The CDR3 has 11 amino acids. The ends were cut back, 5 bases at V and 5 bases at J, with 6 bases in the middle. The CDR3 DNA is TGTGCCAGCAGCGGACAGTATGGCTACACCTTC. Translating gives CASSGQYGYTF.

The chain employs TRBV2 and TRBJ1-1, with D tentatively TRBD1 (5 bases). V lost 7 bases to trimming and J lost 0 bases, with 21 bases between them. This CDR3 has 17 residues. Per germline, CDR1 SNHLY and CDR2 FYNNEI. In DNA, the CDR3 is TGTGCCAGCACCATACACCGGGGGGGAAACATGAACACTGAAGCTTTCTTT. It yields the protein CASTIHRGGNMNTEAFF.

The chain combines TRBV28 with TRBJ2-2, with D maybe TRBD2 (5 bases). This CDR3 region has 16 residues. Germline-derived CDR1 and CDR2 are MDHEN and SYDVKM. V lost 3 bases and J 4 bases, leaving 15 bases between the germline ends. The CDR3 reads CASSLRRETGTGELFF. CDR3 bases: TGTGCCAGCAGTTTGCGTCGGGAAACGGGCACCGGGGAGCTGTTTTTT.

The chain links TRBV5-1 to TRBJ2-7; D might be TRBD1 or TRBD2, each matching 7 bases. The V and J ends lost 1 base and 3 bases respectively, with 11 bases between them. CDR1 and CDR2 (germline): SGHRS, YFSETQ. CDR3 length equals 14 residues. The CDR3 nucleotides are TGCGCCAGCAGCTTGACAGGGGAGGGCTACGAGCAGTACTTC. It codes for CASSLTGEGYEQYF.

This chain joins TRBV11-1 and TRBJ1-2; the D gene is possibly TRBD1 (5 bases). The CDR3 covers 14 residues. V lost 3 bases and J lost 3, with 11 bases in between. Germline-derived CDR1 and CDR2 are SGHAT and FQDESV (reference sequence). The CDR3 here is CASSFAGIDYGYTF. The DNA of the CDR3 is TGTGCCAGCAGCTTTGCAGGGATCGACTATGGCTACACCTTC.

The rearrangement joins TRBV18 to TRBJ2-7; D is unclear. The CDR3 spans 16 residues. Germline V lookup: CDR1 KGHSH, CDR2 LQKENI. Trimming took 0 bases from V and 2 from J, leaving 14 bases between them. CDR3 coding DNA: TGTGCCAGCTCACCACCGTCCCAGGCTCTTACCTACGAGCAGTACTTC. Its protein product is CASSPPSQALTYEQYF.

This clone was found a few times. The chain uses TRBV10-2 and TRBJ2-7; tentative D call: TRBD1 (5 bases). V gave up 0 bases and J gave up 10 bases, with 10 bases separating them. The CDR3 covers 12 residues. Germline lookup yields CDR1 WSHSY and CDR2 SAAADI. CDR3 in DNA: TGCGCCAGCAGTGAGTCGATCAGGGTCCAGTACTTC. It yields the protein CASSESIRVQYF.

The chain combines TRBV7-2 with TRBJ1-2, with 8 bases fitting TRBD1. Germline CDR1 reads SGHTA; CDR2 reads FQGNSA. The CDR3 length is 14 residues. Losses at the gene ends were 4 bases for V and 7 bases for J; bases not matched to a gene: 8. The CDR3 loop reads CASSSRTGIGGYTF. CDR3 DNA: TGTGCCAGCAGCTCACGGACAGGGATAGGTGGCTACACCTTC.

CDR3: CASSSKDSLYEQYF. The DNA of the CDR3 is TGTGCCAGCAGCTCCAAAGACAGCCTCTACGAGCAGTACTTC. The chain joins TRBV7-9 to TRBJ2-7; a possible D gene is TRBD1 (5 bases). The germline V gene has CDR1 SEHNR and CDR2 FQNEAQ (reference sequence). The germline V and J ends were trimmed by 4 bases and 3 bases, with 13 bases remaining between them. The length of the CDR3 is 14 residues.

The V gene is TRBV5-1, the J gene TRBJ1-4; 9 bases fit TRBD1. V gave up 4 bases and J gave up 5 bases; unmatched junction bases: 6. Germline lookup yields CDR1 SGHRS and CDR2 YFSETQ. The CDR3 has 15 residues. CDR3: CASSDPGQGNEKLFF. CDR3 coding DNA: TGCGCCAGCAGCGACCCAGGACAGGGGAATGAAAAACTGTTTTTT. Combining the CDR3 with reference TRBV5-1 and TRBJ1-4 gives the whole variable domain KAGVTQTPRYLIKTRGQQVTLSCSPISGHRSVSWYQQTPGQGLQFLFEYFSETQRNKGNFPGRFSGRQFSNSRSEMNVSTLELGDSALYLCASSDPGQGNEKLFFGSGTQLSVL.

DNA for the CDR3: TGCAGCGTTGACCGGCAGTATGGCTACACCTTC. The encoded protein is CSVDRQYGYTF. The rearrangement uses TRBV29-1 and TRBJ1-2; D is undetermined. The ends were cut back, 3 bases at V and 5 bases at J, with 7 bases in the middle. The V gene's germline CDR1 is SQVTM and CDR2 ANQGSEA. The length of the CDR3 is 11 residues. Together with reference TRBV29-1 and TRBJ1-2, the CDR3 gives the full variable domain: SAVISQKPSRDICQRGTSLTIQCQVDSQVTMMFWYRQQPGQSLTLIATANQGSEATYESGFVIDKFPISRPNLTFSTLTVSNMSPEDSSIYLCSVDRQYGYTFGSGTRLTVV.

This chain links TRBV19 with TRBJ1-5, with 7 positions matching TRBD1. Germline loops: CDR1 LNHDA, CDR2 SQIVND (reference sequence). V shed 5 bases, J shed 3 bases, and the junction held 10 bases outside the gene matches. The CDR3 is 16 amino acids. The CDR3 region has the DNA TGTGCCAGTAGTGCCACGATCGACAGGGACAATCAGCCCCAGCATTTT. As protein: CASSATIDRDNQPQHF.

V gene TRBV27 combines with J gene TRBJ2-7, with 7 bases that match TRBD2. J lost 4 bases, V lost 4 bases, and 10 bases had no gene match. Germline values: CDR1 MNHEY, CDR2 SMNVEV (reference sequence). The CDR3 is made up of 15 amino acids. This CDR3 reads CASSSLGLVDYEQYF. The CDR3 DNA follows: TGTGCCAGCAGTTCCCTTGGACTAGTAGATTACGAGCAGTACTTC.

DNA for the CDR3: TGTGCCAGCAGCCCTCACCGGGACAGGGGCGACTATGGCTACACCTTC. As protein: CASSPHRDRGDYGYTF. This sequence joins TRBV7-9 and TRBJ1-2; TRBD1 agrees at 10 bases. Unmatched junction bases numbered 9, after V lost 5 bases and J lost 3 bases. The CDR3 is 16 residues long. CDR1 and CDR2 from the germline V gene are SEHNR and FQNEAQ (reference sequence).

The chain's CDR3 is CASRLQRTEEYEQYF. CDR3 nucleotide sequence: TGTGCCAGCAGACTCCAGAGGACAGAGGAATACGAGCAGTACTTC. The chain couples TRBV6-5 to TRBJ2-7, with D possibly TRBD1 on 6 matching bases. Trimming pared 6 bases from V and 4 bases from J, leaving 19 bases between. Germline V CDR1 and CDR2: MNHEY, SVGAGI. This CDR3 has 15 amino acids.

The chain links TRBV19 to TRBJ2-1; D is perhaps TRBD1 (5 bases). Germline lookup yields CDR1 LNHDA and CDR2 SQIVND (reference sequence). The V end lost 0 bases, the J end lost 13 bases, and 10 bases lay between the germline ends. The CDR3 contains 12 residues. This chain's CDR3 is CASSIEGRAQFF. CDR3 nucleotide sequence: TGTGCCAGTAGTATAGAGGGCAGGGCACAGTTCTTC. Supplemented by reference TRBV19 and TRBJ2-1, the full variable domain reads DGGITQSPKYLFRKEGQNVTLSCEQNLNHDAMYWYRQDPGQGLRLIYYSQIVNDFQKGDIAEGYSVSREKKESFPLTVTSAQKNPTAFYLCASSIEGRAQFFGPGTRLTVL.

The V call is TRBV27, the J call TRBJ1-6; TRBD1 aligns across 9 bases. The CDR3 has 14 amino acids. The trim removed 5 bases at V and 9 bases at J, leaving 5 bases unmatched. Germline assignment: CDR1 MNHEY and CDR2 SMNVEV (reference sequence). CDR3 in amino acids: CASSKGGQGSPLHF. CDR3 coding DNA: TGTGCCAGCAGTAAAGGGGGACAGGGTTCACCCCTCCACTTT.

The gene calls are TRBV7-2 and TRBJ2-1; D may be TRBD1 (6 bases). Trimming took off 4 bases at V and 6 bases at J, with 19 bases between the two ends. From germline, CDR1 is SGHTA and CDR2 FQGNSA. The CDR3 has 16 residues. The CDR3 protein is CASSSQVGGYRNEQFF. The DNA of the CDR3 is TGTGCCAGCAGCTCTCAGGTAGGGGGATACCGCAATGAGCAGTTCTTC. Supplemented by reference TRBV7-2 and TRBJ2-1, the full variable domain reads GAGVSQSPSNKVTEKGKDVELRCDPISGHTALYWYRQSLGQGLEFLIYFQGNSAPDKSGLPSDRFSAERTGGSVSTLTIQRTQQEDSAVYLCASSSQVGGYRNEQFFGPGTRLTVL.

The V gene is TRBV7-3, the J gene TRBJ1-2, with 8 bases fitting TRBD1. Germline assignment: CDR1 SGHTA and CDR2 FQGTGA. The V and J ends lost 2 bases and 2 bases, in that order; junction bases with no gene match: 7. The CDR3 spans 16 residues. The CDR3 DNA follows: TGTGCCAGCAGCTTATCGGCAGGGGGCGGGAACTATGGCTACACCTTC. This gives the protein CASSLSAGGGNYGYTF.

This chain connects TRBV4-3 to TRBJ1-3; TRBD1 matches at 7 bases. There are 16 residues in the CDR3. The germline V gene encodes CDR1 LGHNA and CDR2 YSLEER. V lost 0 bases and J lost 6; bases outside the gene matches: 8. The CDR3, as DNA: TGCGCCAGCAGCCAAGAGATAGGCAGGGGGTTAAACACCATATATTTT. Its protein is CASSQEIGRGLNTIYF.

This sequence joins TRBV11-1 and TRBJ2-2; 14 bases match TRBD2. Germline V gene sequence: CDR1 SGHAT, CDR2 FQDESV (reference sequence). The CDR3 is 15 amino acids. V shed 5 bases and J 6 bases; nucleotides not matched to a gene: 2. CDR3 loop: CASSLTSGGAGELFF. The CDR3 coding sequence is TGTGCCAGCAGCCTGACTAGCGGGGGGGCCGGGGAGCTGTTTTTT.

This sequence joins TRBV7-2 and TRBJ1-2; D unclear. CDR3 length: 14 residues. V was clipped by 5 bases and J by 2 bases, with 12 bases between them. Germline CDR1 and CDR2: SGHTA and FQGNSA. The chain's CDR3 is CASSRRTTNYGYTF. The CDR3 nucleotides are TGTGCCAGCAGCAGACGGACCACGAACTATGGCTACACCTTC.

CDR3 amino acids: CASTRSMGHKNTEAFF. CDR3 nucleotides: TGTGCCAGCACCCGAAGCATGGGGCACAAGAACACTGAAGCTTTCTTT. The chain carries TRBV25-1 and TRBJ1-1, with D possibly being TRBD1 (5 bases). This CDR3 has 16 amino acids. Trimming removed 7 bases at V and 1 base at J, with 19 bases between. Germline assignment: CDR1 MGHDK and CDR2 SYGVNS.

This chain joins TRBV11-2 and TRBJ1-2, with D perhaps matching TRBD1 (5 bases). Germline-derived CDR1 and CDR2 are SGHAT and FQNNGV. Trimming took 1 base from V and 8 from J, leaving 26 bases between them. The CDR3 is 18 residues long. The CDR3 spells CASSLVEGRRDGARGYTF. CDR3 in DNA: TGTGCCAGCAGCTTAGTGGAGGGTCGCAGGGATGGGGCTCGGGGCTACACCTTC.